The rows below give T cell receptor beta chains drawn from one sample of a study of naive and memory T cell subsets. Via MiXCR, TCRdb re-called the 5' RACE reads, giving one row per CDR3 protein. The sample lists about 62,000 distinct CDR3 sequences; around 8% were seen once. These receptors were obtained from a female donor in good health. Each CDR3 is given with its conserved first and last residue. The order of the fields is D gene, clone size, J gene, CDR3 length, V gene, CDR3 protein, CDR3 DNA. The D gene is left open where the match is weak. The size of a clone is reported for some rows only, either as once, few or many, or as a class for expanded clones.

.,.,TRBJ1-5,15,TRBV5-8,CASSPRFQINQPQHF,TGTGCCAGCAGCCCCCGGTTTCAGATAAATCAGCCCCAGCATTTT
TRBD1,many,TRBJ1-1,14,TRBV12-3/TRBV12-4,CASRQTGFITEAFF,TGTGCCAGCAGGCAGACAGGGTTTATTACTGAAGCTTTCTTT
TRBD1,.,TRBJ2-1,13,TRBV19,CASSMTGSNEQFF,TGTGCCAGTAGTATGACAGGGTCCAATGAGCAGTTCTTC
.,many,TRBJ1-1,16,TRBV6-5,CASSPSGEGMNTEAFF,TGTGCCAGCAGTCCGTCAGGGGAAGGTATGAACACTGAAGCTTTCTTT
TRBD2,.,TRBJ2-2,15,TRBV20-1,CSARSRTSGPGELFF,TGCAGTGCTAGATCAAGGACTAGCGGTCCCGGGGAGCTGTTTTTT
.,.,TRBJ1-4,15,TRBV6-2/TRBV6-3,CASKYRGQLNEKLFF,TGTGCCAGCAAGTACCGTGGACAGCTTAATGAAAAACTGTTTTTT
TRBD2,few,TRBJ2-3,13,TRBV7-9,CASRREGTDTQYF,TGTGCCAGCAGACGGGAGGGCACAGATACGCAGTATTTT
.,few,TRBJ1-1,11,TRBV27,CASTRGEEAFF,TGTGCCAGCACGAGGGGCGAAGAAGCTTTCTTT
TRBD1,few,TRBJ2-1,13,TRBV28,CASRRTGDSEQFF,TGTGCCAGCAGACGGACAGGGGATAGTGAGCAGTTCTTC
.,.,TRBJ2-2,15,TRBV10-2,CASNDWTPSTGELFF,TGCGCCAGCAACGACTGGACCCCGAGCACCGGGGAGCTGTTTTTT
TRBD1,many,TRBJ1-4,19,TRBV20-1,CSATPRPGTGSTTNEKLFF,TGCAGTGCAACCCCGAGGCCAGGGACAGGTTCAACAACTAATGAAAAACTGTTTTTT
.,.,TRBJ2-3,16,TRBV7-9,CASSLAQGYGTDTQYF,TGTGCCAGCAGCTTAGCGCAGGGTTACGGCACAGATACGCAGTATTTT
.,many,TRBJ1-3,13,TRBV3-1,CASSQDRGNTIYF,TGTGCCAGCAGCCAAGACAGGGGAAACACCATATATTTT
TRBD1,few,TRBJ2-7,15,TRBV28,CASSAGTGINYEQYF,TGTGCCAGCAGTGCCGGGACAGGAATCAACTACGAGCAGTACTTC
.,few,TRBJ1-4,12,TRBV13,CAKRGGNEKLFF,TGTGCCAAGCGGGGAGGAAATGAAAAACTGTTTTTT
.,many,TRBJ2-3,16,TRBV3-1,CASSQDRSTITDTQYF,TGTGCCAGCAGCCAAGATAGATCGACAATCACAGATACGCAGTATTTT
.,many,TRBJ1-5,16,TRBV20-1,CSARDMVSGINQPQHF,TGCAGTGCTAGAGATATGGTCTCGGGGATCAATCAGCCCCAGCATTTT
.,few,TRBJ2-3,15,TRBV6-1,CASSEGVGATDTQYF,TGTGCCAGCAGTGAAGGCGTGGGGGCAACAGATACGCAGTATTTT
.,.,TRBJ2-1,11,TRBV19,CASMSDSEQFF,TGTGCCAGTATGAGCGACTCTGAGCAGTTCTTC
TRBD2,few,TRBJ2-3,16,TRBV7-2,CASSLAGLAGKDTQYF,TGTGCCAGCAGCTTAGCTGGACTAGCGGGAAAAGATACGCAGTATTTT
.,few,TRBJ1-2,12,TRBV28,CASSFKQYGYTF,TGTGCCAGCAGTTTTAAGCAGTATGGCTACACCTTC
.,.,TRBJ2-7,15,TRBV18,CASSRGNPRGAEQYF,TGTGCCAGCTCACGAGGTAACCCCAGGGGCGCCGAGCAGTACTTC
.,.,TRBJ2-6,16,TRBV4-1,CASTRTQGSGANVLTF,TGCGCCAGCACCCGCACCCAGGGGTCTGGGGCCAACGTCCTGACTTTC
.,few,TRBJ2-3,16,TRBV6-2/TRBV6-3,CASTPIPGHSTDTQYF,TGTGCCAGCACCCCTATCCCTGGACATAGCACAGATACGCAGTATTTT
.,many,TRBJ2-7,12,TRBV28,CASSTMSYEQYF,TGTGCCAGCAGTACCATGTCCTACGAGCAGTACTTC
TRBD2,.,TRBJ2-1,17,TRBV12-3/TRBV12-4,CASSPRGSGGTWDEQFF,TGTGCCAGCAGTCCCCGGGGTAGCGGGGGTACTTGGGATGAGCAGTTCTTC
.,many,TRBJ1-4,11,TRBV20-1,CSARHQEKLFF,TGCAGTGCTAGACACCAGGAAAAACTGTTTTTT
.,.,TRBJ1-2,14,TRBV7-2,CASSLAFQGSGYTF,TGTGCCAGCAGCTTAGCGTTTCAGGGGTCGGGCTACACCTTC
.,few,TRBJ1-2,12,TRBV19,CASWRVRGGYTF,TGTGCCAGTTGGAGGGTGCGCGGTGGCTACACCTTC
.,few,TRBJ2-3,12,TRBV10-3,CATGDVTDTQYF,TGTGCCACGGGGGACGTCACAGATACGCAGTATTTT
.,many,TRBJ2-7,13,TRBV20-1,CSARRQSSYEQYF,TGCAGTGCCCGAAGACAGAGCTCCTACGAGCAGTACTTC
TRBD2,few,TRBJ2-7,15,TRBV20-1,CSASSASGGHYEQYF,TGCAGTGCTAGTTCGGCTAGCGGGGGACACTACGAGCAGTACTTC
.,few,TRBJ2-3,12,TRBV28,CASSSLLDTQYF,TGTGCCAGCAGTTCGCTTCTCGATACGCAGTATTTT
TRBD1,.,TRBJ2-3,13,TRBV24-1,CATSDDGQGTQYF,TGTGCCACCAGTGACGATGGACAGGGGACGCAGTATTTT
.,many,TRBJ1-1,12,TRBV12-3/TRBV12-4,CASSLKNTEAFF,TGTGCCAGCAGTTTGAAGAACACTGAAGCTTTCTTT
.,.,TRBJ2-5,12,TRBV20-1,CSASGRQETQYF,TGCAGTGCTAGTGGTCGACAAGAGACCCAGTACTTC
.,.,TRBJ2-3,19,TRBV5-4,CASSDGRTRLLSRADTQYF,TGTGCCAGCAGCGATGGTAGGACCCGACTCCTTAGCCGGGCAGATACGCAGTATTTT
TRBD1,many,TRBJ1-5,15,TRBV6-6,CASGGQGPGDQPQHF,TGTGCCAGCGGTGGACAGGGGCCGGGGGATCAGCCCCAGCATTTT
.,many,TRBJ2-3,10,TRBV20-1,CSASVYTQYF,TGCAGTGCTAGCGTGTATACGCAGTATTTT
.,many,TRBJ1-5,13,TRBV9,CASSSGMGQPQHF,TGTGCCAGCAGCTCCGGTATGGGGCAGCCCCAGCATTTT
.,many,TRBJ2-3,14,TRBV5-1,CASSLGEVANTQYF,TGCGCCAGCAGCTTGGGGGAGGTCGCCAATACGCAGTATTTT
.,few,TRBJ2-1,15,TRBV20-1,CSAPQRGGGYNEQFF,TGCAGTGCCCCACAGAGGGGGGGAGGATACAATGAGCAGTTCTTC
TRBD1,.,TRBJ2-4,14,TRBV6-1,CASSQDTGGYIQYF,TGTGCCAGCAGTCAGGATACAGGGGGCTATATTCAGTACTTC